The 2 T cell receptor beta chains in this list originate from one sample, sequenced in a study of CD8 T cells in ankylosing spondylitis. Each CDR3 protein gets one entry after TCRdb re-called the 5' RACE reads with MiXCR. Here the sample spans some 220,000 distinct CDR3 sequences, roughly 8.2% being singletons. Material for sequencing was blood, either unsorted or a sorted T cell fraction (not recorded which). The receptors come from a female donor with ankylosing spondylitis or in good health (not recorded which).

The table lists this clonotype with many counts. The chain uses TRBV20-1 and TRBJ1-5; D is uncertain. Trimming shortened V by 7 bases and J by 4 bases, and 20 bases separated the two germline ends. Looked up from germline, CDR1 is DFQATT and CDR2 is SNEGSKA (reference sequence). CDR3 length: 15 residues. In nucleotides, the CDR3 is TGCAGTGTCCCTGCCCCACAGAGACTTAATCAGCCCCAGCATTTT. Amino acid sequence: CSVPAPQRLNQPQHF.

V gene TRBV5-6 combines with J gene TRBJ2-3; D unclear. This CDR3 is built from 13 residues. Germline assignment: CDR1 SGHDT and CDR2 YYEEEE. The V gene lost 6 bases and the J gene lost 2 bases, with 10 bases spanning the gap. The CDR3 here is CASTPGLTDTQYF. DNA for the CDR3: TGTGCCAGCACCCCCGGCCTCACAGATACGCAGTATTTT.